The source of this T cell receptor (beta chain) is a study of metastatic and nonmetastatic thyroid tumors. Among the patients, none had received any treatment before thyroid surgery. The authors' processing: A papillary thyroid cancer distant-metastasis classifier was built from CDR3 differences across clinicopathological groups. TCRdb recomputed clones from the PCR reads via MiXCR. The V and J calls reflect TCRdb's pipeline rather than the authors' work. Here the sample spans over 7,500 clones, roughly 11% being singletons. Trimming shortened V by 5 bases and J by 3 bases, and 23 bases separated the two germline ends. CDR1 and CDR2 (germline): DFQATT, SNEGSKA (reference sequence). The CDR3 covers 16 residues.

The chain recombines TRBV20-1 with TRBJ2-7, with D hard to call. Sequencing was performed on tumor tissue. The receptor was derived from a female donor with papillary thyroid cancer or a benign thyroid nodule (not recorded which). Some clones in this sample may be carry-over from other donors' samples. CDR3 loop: CSALSAICRARYEQYV. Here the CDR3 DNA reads TGCAGTGCTTTAAGCGCAATCTGTAGGGCCCGCTACGAGCAGTACGTC.